Shown below are 27 T cell receptor beta chains from a single sample sequenced in a study of early T cells in non-severe SARS-CoV-2 infection. From the 5' RACE reads, TCRdb called clonotypes with MiXCR, one entry per CDR3 protein. The data show roughly 75,000 distinct CDR3 sequences, more than 10% seen once. The specimen sequenced was whole blood. Receptor source: an adult who was a healthcare worker with PCR-confirmed SARS-CoV-2 infection or an uninfected control (not recorded which).

This clonotype showed up many times. V usage is TRBV9 and J usage is TRBJ2-3; 8 nucleotides match TRBD2. This CDR3 is built from 16 residues. Germline V gene lookup returns CDR1 SGDLS and CDR2 YYNGEE. V shed 0 bases, J shed 2 bases, and the junction held 5 bases outside the gene matches. Written as DNA, the CDR3 is TGTGCCAGCAGCGTAGCCGGCGGGAGGTCCACAGATACGCAGTATTTT. Translating gives CASSVAGGRSTDTQYF.

This clonotype occurred many times. This chain connects TRBV27 to TRBJ2-7; D tentatively reads TRBD1 or TRBD2 (5 bases each). V was cut by 3 bases and J by 2 bases, with 8 bases left in between. The germline V gene encodes CDR1 MNHEY and CDR2 SMNVEV (reference sequence). The CDR3 length is 13 residues. The CDR3 coding sequence is TGTGCCAGCAGTTTTTTGGGGGCCTACGAGCAGTACTTC. Amino acid sequence: CASSFLGAYEQYF.

The chain is built from TRBV24-1 and TRBJ2-1; D is possibly TRBD2 (6 bases). The CDR3 covers 16 residues. The V gene lost 0 bases and the J gene lost 0 bases, with 8 bases spanning the gap. Germline CDR1 reads KGHDR; CDR2 reads SFDVKD. The CDR3 is CATSDLRAGSYNEQFF. CDR3 coding DNA: TGTGCCACCAGTGATTTGCGAGCGGGCTCCTACAATGAGCAGTTCTTC.

This clonotype was counted at least ten times. V and J are TRBV3-1 and TRBJ1-1, with D tentatively TRBD1 (5 bases). The CDR3 spans 14 residues. V lost 3 bases and J lost 1, with 9 bases in between. Germline V gene data show CDR1 as LGHDT and CDR2 as YNNKEL (reference sequence). CDR3 sequence: CASSQTGGNTEAFF. Here the CDR3 DNA reads TGTGCCAGCAGCCAGACCGGGGGGAACACTGAAGCTTTCTTT.

The gene calls are TRBV5-1 and TRBJ1-1; a weak D match, TRBD1 (5 bases). CDR3 length: 14 residues. V lost 1 base and J 4 bases, leaving 11 bases between the germline ends. The germline V gene encodes CDR1 SGHRS and CDR2 YFSETQ. Here the CDR3 reads CASSLFKGSTEAFF. CDR3 sequence (DNA): TGCGCCAGCAGCTTGTTTAAGGGGTCCACTGAAGCTTTCTTT.

This clonotype came up a few times. J is TRBJ2-1 and V is TRBV2; maybe TRBD2 (6 bases). The CDR3 consists of 12 residues. V lost 8 bases to trimming and J lost 1 base, with 6 bases between them. From germline, CDR1 is SNHLY and CDR2 FYNNEI. The CDR3 DNA reads as TGTGCCAGCGGGAGGTCCTACAATGAGCAGTTCTTC. Its translation is CASGRSYNEQFF.

The chain uses TRBV5-1 and TRBJ2-1; 12 bases are a match to TRBD2. This CDR3 contains 17 residues. Germline V lookup: CDR1 SGHRS, CDR2 YFSETQ. The V gene end was trimmed by 2 bases and the J gene end by 1 base; junction bases not matched to a gene: 4. Written as DNA, the CDR3 is TGCGCCAGCAGCTTCGTTGGGACTAGCGGGTCCTACAATGAGCAGTTCTTC. It codes for CASSFVGTSGSYNEQFF.

The table lists this clonotype with many counts. The chain is built from TRBV29-1 and TRBJ2-2, with D perhaps TRBD2 (6 bases). In germline, CDR1 is SQVTM, CDR2 ANQGSEA. Trimming took off 4 bases at V and 7 bases at J, with 13 bases between the two ends. The CDR3 loop spans 13 amino acids. The CDR3 sequence is CSVVRRGGGELFF. For the CDR3, the DNA is TGCAGCGTTGTAAGGAGGGGCGGCGGGGAGCTGTTTTTT.

This clonotype was counted only a few times. The chain has TRBV7-3 and TRBJ2-6, with a tentative D call TRBD2 (5 bases). CDR3 length equals 14 residues. From germline, CDR1 is SGHTA and CDR2 FQGTGA. Trimming left V 1 base short and J 7 bases short, with 8 bases between. CDR3 sequence reads: CASSLSREANVLTF. The CDR3 DNA is TGTGCCAGCAGCTTAAGCCGGGAAGCCAACGTCCTGACTTTC.

This clonotype occurred many times. The chain carries TRBV27 and TRBJ2-3; D perhaps matches TRBD2 (6 bases). Germline CDR1 MNHEY, CDR2 SMNVEV (reference sequence). The CDR3 spans 13 residues. Between the trimmed V and J ends, which lost 10 bases and 5 bases, there was a span of 16 bases. In DNA, the CDR3 is TGTGCCACCAACGGGGGAGACAGAGATACGCAGTATTTT. This encodes CATNGGDRDTQYF.

This clonotype has ten or more counts. The V gene is TRBV6-5, the J gene TRBJ1-4, with D uncertain. CDR3 length equals 16 residues. V lost 4 bases and J 0 bases, leaving 12 bases between the germline ends. Germline CDR1 is MNHEY and CDR2 is SVGAGI. In DNA form, the CDR3 reads TGTGCCAGCAGTTTACTGGCGGCCTCAACTAATGAAAAACTGTTTTTT. It yields the protein CASSLLAASTNEKLFF.

In this sample, this clonotype turned up a few times. The gene calls are TRBV4-1 and TRBJ2-3; 14 bases are a match to TRBD2. Germline assignment: CDR1 MGHRA and CDR2 YSYEKL. The CDR3 runs 18 residues. Germline trimming cut 4 bases from V and 0 bases from J; bases unmatched to any gene: 6. CDR3 bases: TGCGCCAGCAGCCCTGGGACTAGCGGGAGAGCTAGCACAGATACGCAGTATTTT. Translated, it gives CASSPGTSGRASTDTQYF.

This clonotype was seen repeatedly, ten times or more. CDR3 DNA sequence: TGTGCCAGCAGTTCCTCCCAGGGAAACACTGAAGCTTTCTTT. It encodes CASSSSQGNTEAFF. This chain connects TRBV28 to TRBJ1-1; a possible D gene is TRBD1 (5 bases). Trimming cost V 4 bases and J 2 bases, with 11 bases left between them. The CDR3 sequence is 14 residues long. Germline lookup yields CDR1 MDHEN and CDR2 SYDVKM. Filled out from reference TRBV28 and TRBJ1-1, the complete variable domain reads DVKVTQSSRYLVKRTGEKVFLECVQDMDHENMFWYRQDPGLGLRLIYFSYDVKMKEKGDIPEGYSVSREKKERFSLILESASTNQTSMYLCASSSSQGNTEAFFGQGTRLTVV.

The rearrangement links TRBV9 to TRBJ1-3; 7 bases match TRBD1. With 2 bases clipped from V and 6 bases from J, the junction kept 11 bases outside the gene matches. The CDR3 consists of 16 residues. Germline lookup yields CDR1 SGDLS and CDR2 YYNGEE. Here the CDR3 DNA reads TGTGCCAGCAGCGTCAGGGGGGGCGAGGCTGAAAACACCATATATTTT. This encodes CASSVRGGEAENTIYF.

This clonotype was seen ten or more times. The genes are TRBV6-4 and TRBJ1-5; D gene ambiguous. The V and J ends lost 4 bases and 3 bases respectively, with 7 bases between them. The CDR3 covers 13 residues. Germline V lookup: CDR1 MRHNA, CDR2 SNTAGT. This chain's CDR3 is CASSAGSNQPQHF. The CDR3 DNA reads TGTGCCAGCAGTGCCGGGTCCAATCAGCCCCAGCATTTT.

This clonotype was recorded at least ten times. This chain uses TRBV28 with TRBJ2-7; TRBD1 is a possible D gene (5 bases). V lost 2 bases and J 6 bases, leaving 8 bases between the germline ends. Germline values: CDR1 MDHEN, CDR2 SYDVKM. The CDR3 loop spans 12 amino acids. CDR3 in amino acids: CASSLRGSEQYF. CDR3 DNA sequence: TGTGCCAGCAGTTTAAGGGGTAGCGAGCAGTACTTC.

Notes on this clonotype: Possible read error: a much larger clone is one base away. V gene TRBV20-1 combines with J gene TRBJ2-3, with D possibly being TRBD1 (6 bases). The CDR3 totals 17 residues. Germline V gene lookup returns CDR1 DFQATT and CDR2 SNEGSKA (reference sequence). V lost 1 base, J lost 5 bases, and 22 bases lay in between. The CDR3 region is CSARGGVVGRGRDTQYF. CDR3 nucleotide sequence: TGCAGTGCTAGAGGAGGAGTAGTGGGAAGGGGGAGAGATACGCAGTATTTT.

V is TRBV5-1 and J is TRBJ2-1; 9 bases align to TRBD2. CDR1 is SGHRS, CDR2 YFSETQ, per germline. J lost 4 bases, V lost 3 bases, and 14 bases had no gene match. The CDR3 totals 18 residues. The CDR3 spells CASSSLGDSGSRYNEQFF. The CDR3 DNA reads as TGCGCCAGCAGCTCGCTCGGTGATAGCGGGAGTAGATACAATGAGCAGTTCTTC.

In this sample, this clonotype turned up a few times. The chain couples TRBV29-1 to TRBJ1-1, with D maybe TRBD1 (5 bases). V dropped 3 bases and J dropped 13 bases, with 15 bases sitting between them. From germline, CDR1 is SQVTM and CDR2 ANQGSEA. CDR3 length equals 11 residues. CDR3 protein: CSVERGQDIFF. In DNA form, the CDR3 reads TGCAGCGTTGAGAGGGGCCAGGACATTTTCTTT.

The sample holds a few counts of this clonotype. The genes are TRBV10-3 and TRBJ1-5; D perhaps matches TRBD1 (5 bases). This CDR3 has 14 residues. Germline lookup yields CDR1 ENHRY and CDR2 SYGVKD. Trimming took off 3 bases at V and 6 bases at J, with 12 bases between the two ends. CDR3 sequence reads: CAISERGAGQPQHF. CDR3 bases: TGTGCCATCAGTGAAAGAGGGGCTGGTCAGCCCCAGCATTTT.

This clonotype came up a few times. The chain uses TRBV7-9 and TRBJ2-7, with 10 bases identical to TRBD1. The V gene's germline CDR1 is SEHNR and CDR2 FQNEAQ (reference sequence). V trimming: 6 bases; J trimming: 3 bases; junction bases outside the gene matches: 5. This CDR3 region has 14 residues. The DNA for the CDR3 is TGTGCCAGCAGGGACGGGACAGGGGTCTACGAGCAGTACTTC. This gives the protein CASRDGTGVYEQYF.

This clonotype was seen ten or more times. This rearrangement joins TRBV18 to TRBJ2-3; D could derive from TRBD1 or TRBD2 (5 bases each). This CDR3 has 11 residues. The V gene's germline CDR1 is KGHSH and CDR2 LQKENI. Trimming removed 8 bases from V and 5 bases from J, with 8 bases in between. The CDR3 DNA reads TGTGCCAGCATTGGGGGAGATACGCAGTATTTT. Translation gives CASIGGDTQYF.

V is TRBV20-1 and J is TRBJ1-1; TRBD1 is a possible D gene (5 bases). V lost 1 base to trimming and J lost 5 bases, with 14 bases between them. Germline CDR1 reads DFQATT; CDR2 reads SNEGSKA (reference sequence). This CDR3 has 14 residues. The CDR3 DNA sequence: TGCAGTGCTAGAGGGGGAGGGGCACGGACTGAAGCTTTCTTT. It encodes CSARGGGARTEAFF.

This clonotype was counted a few times. A junction boundary mismatches the germline segment, possibly from a read error. The chain has TRBV30 and TRBJ2-4, with TRBD2 as a possible D gene (6 bases). The CDR3 consists of 11 residues. Germline V gives CDR1 GTSNPN, CDR2 SVGIG (reference sequence). The CDR3 DNA follows: TGTGCCTGGAGTGTAGGCGGGAAGGAGAACTTC. This sequence encodes CAWSVGGKENF.

This chain uses TRBV5-1 with TRBJ2-4; maybe TRBD1 (6 bases). This CDR3 has 18 amino acids. V was clipped by 0 bases and J by 0 bases, with 16 bases between them. From germline, CDR1 is SGHRS and CDR2 YFSETQ. The CDR3 sequence: CASSLDGQPELAKNIQYF. CDR3 bases: TGCGCCAGCAGCTTGGATGGACAGCCTGAACTAGCCAAAAACATTCAGTACTTC.

The V call is TRBV12-3 or TRBV12-4, the J call TRBJ2-7, with TRBD2 matching 11 bases. With 6 bases clipped from V and 4 bases from J, the junction kept 8 bases outside the gene matches. There are 15 residues in the CDR3. The CDR3 DNA follows: TGTGCCAGCAGCGCTAGCGGGGGGAAAGTATACGAGCAGTACTTC. This translates into CASSASGGKVYEQYF.

This clonotype has ten or more counts. The chain couples TRBV6-4 to TRBJ2-3; either TRBD1 or TRBD2 may fit D (5 bases each). V was cut by 2 bases and J by 4 bases, with 10 bases left in between. The CDR3 is 14 amino acids. Germline V gives CDR1 MRHNA, CDR2 SNTAGT. This CDR3 is CASSDGTDPDTQYF. As DNA, the CDR3 is TGTGCCAGCAGTGACGGGACCGATCCAGATACGCAGTATTTT.